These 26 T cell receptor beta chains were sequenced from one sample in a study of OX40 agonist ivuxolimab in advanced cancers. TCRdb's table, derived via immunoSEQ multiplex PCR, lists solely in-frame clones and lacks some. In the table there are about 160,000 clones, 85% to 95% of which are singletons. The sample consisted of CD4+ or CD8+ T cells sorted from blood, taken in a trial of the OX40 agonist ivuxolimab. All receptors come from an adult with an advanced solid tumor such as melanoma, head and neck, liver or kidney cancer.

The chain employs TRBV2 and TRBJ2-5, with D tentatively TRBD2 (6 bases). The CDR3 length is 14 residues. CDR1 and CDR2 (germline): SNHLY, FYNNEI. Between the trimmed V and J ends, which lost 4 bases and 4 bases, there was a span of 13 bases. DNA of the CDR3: TGTGCCAGCAGTGGCTCTAGCGATATAGAGACCCAGTACTTC. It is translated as CASSGSSDIETQYF.

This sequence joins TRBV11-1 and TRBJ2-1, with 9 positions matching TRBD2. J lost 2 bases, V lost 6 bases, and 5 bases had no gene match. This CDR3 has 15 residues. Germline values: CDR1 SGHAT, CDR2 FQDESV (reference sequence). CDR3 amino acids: CASSPTSGPYNEQFF. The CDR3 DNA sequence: TGTGCCAGCAGTCCAACTAGCGGGCCCTACAATGAGCAGTTCTTC.

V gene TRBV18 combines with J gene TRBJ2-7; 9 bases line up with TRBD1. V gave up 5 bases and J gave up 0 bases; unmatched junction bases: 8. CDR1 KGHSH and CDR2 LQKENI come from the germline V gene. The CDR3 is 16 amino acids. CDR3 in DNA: TGTGCCAGCTCAGCATCCGGGACAGGGAGCTCCTACGAGCAGTACTTC. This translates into CASSASGTGSSYEQYF.

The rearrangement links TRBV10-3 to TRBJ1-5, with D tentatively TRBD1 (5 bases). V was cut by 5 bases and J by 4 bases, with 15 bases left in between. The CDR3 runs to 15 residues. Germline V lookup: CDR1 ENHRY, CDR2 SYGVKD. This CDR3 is CAISPQDLGNQPQHF. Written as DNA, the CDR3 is TGTGCCATCAGTCCACAGGATTTAGGGAATCAGCCCCAGCATTTT.

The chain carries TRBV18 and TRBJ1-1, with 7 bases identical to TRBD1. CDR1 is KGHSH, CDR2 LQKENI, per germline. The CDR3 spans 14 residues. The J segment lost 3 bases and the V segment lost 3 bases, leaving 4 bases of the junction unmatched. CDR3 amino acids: CASSPPGGYTEAFF. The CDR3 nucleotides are TGTGCCAGCTCACCTCCAGGGGGATACACTGAAGCTTTCTTT.

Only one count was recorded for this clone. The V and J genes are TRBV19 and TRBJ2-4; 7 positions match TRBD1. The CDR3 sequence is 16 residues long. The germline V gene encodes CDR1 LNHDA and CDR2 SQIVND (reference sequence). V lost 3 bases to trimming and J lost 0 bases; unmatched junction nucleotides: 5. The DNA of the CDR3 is TGTGCCAGTAGTATTTCAGGGACAGTAGCCAAAAACATTCAGTACTTC. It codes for CASSISGTVAKNIQYF.

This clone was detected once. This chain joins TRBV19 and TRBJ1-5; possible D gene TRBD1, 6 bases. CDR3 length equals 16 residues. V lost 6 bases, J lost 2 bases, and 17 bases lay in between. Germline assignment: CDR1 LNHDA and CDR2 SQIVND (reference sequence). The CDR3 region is CASRGGAGGRNQPQHF. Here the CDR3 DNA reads TGTGCCAGTAGAGGGGGAGCGGGGGGCCGCAATCAGCCCCAGCATTTT.

CDR3 in amino acids: CASSLDRLGTNEKLFF. CDR3 nucleotides: TGTGCCAGCAGCTTAGACAGGCTAGGGACTAATGAAAAACTGTTTTTT. The V and J genes are TRBV7-9 and TRBJ1-4, with D perhaps TRBD1 (5 bases). In germline, CDR1 is SEHNR, CDR2 FQNEAQ (reference sequence). The CDR3 covers 16 residues. Trimming shortened V by 1 base and J by 2 bases, and 11 bases separated the two germline ends.

The CDR3 bases are TGTGCCAGCGGGGGTCTGCGGACCTACAATGAGCAGTTCTTC. Translated: CASGGLRTYNEQFF. This chain links TRBV6-5 with TRBJ2-1; D tentatively fits TRBD1 or TRBD2 (5 bases each). Germline loops: CDR1 MNHEY, CDR2 SVGAGI. V gave up 8 bases and J gave up 2 bases, with 13 bases separating them. This CDR3 has 14 residues.

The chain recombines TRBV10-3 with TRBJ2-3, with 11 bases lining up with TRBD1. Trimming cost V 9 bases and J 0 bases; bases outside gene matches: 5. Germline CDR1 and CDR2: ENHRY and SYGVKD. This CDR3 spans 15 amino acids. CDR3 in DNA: TGTGCCATGGGAGGGACAGGGGGTAGCACAGATACGCAGTATTTT. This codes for CAMGGTGGSTDTQYF.

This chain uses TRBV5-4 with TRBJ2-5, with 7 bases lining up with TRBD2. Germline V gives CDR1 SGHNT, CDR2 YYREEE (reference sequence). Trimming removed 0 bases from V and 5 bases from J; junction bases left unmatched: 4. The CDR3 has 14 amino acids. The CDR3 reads CASSLVVGGETQYF. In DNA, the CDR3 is TGTGCCAGCAGCTTGGTGGTCGGGGGGGAGACCCAGTACTTC.

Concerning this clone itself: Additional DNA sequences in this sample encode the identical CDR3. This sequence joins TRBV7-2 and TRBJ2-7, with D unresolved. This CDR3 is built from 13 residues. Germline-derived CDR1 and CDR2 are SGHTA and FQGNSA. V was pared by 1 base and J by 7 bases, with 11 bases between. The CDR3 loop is CASSLVGGAEQYF. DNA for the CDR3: TGTGCCAGCAGCTTAGTGGGTGGAGCAGAGCAGTACTTC.

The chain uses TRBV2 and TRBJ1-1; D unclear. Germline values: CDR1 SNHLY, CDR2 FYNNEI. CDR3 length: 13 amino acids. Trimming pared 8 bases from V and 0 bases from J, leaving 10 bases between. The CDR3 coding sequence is TGTGCCAGCCGAGGACCGGTGAACACTGAAGCTTTCTTT. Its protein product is CASRGPVNTEAFF.

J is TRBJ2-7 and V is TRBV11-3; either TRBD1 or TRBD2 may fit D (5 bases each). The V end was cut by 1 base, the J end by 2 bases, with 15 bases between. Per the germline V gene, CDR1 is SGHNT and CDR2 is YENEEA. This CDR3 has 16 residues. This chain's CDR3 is CASSLGGTEPAYEQYF. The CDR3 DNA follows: TGTGCCAGCAGCTTAGGGGGGACCGAGCCGGCCTACGAGCAGTACTTC.

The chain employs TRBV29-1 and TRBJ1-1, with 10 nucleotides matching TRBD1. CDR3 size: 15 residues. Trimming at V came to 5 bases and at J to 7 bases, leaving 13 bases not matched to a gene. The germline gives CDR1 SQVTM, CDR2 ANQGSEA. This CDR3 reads CSVNPRDRGVREAFF. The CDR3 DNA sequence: TGCAGCGTTAACCCCCGGGACAGGGGTGTTCGTGAAGCTTTCTTT.

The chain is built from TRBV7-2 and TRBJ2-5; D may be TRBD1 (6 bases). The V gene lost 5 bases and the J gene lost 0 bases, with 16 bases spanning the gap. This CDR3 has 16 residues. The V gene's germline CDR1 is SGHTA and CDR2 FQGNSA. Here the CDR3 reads CASSAPGTLYQETQYF. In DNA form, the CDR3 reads TGTGCCAGCAGCGCCCCCGGGACACTATACCAAGAGACCCAGTACTTC.

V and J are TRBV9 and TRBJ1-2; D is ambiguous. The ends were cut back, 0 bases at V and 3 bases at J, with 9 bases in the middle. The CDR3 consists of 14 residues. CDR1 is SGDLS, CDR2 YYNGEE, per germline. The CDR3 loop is CASSVGPVDYGYTF. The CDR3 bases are TGTGCCAGCAGCGTAGGTCCCGTAGACTATGGCTACACCTTC.

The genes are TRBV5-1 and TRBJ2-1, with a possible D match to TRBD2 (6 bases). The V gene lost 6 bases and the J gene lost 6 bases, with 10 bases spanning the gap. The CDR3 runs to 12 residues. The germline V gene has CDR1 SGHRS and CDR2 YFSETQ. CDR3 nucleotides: TGCGCCAGCAAGGAGGGGCCCAATGAGCAGTTCTTC. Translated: CASKEGPNEQFF. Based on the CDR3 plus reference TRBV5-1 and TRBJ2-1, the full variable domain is KAGVTQTPRYLIKTRGQQVTLSCSPISGHRSVSWYQQTPGQGLQFLFEYFSETQRNKGNFPGRFSGRQFSNSRSEMNVSTLELGDSALYLCASKEGPNEQFFGPGTRLTVL.

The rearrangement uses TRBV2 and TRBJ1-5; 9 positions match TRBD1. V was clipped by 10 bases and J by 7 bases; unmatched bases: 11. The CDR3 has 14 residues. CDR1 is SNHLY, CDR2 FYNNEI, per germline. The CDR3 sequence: CATSFGTGYQPQHF. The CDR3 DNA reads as TGTGCCACCTCCTTTGGGACAGGGTACCAGCCCCAGCATTTT. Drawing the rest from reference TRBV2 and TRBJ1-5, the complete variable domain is EPEVTQTPSHQVTQMGQEVILRCVPISNHLYFYWYRQILGQKVEFLVSFYNNEISEKSEIFDDQFSVERPDGSNFTLKIRSTKLEDSAMYFCATSFGTGYQPQHFGDGTRLSIL.

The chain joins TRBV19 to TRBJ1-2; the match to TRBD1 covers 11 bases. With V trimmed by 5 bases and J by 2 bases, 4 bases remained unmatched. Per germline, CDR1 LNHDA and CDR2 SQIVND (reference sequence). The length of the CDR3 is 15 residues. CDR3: CASSPRDRGNYGYTF. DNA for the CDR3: TGTGCCAGTAGTCCACGGGACAGGGGGAACTATGGCTACACCTTC.

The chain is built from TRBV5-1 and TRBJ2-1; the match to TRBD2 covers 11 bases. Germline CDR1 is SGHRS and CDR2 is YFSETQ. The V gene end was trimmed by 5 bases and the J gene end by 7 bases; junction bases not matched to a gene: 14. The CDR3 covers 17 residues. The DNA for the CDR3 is TGCGCCAGCAGGTTTAGCGGGAGGGCTTACCCCTCAAATGAGCAGTTCTTC. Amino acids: CASRFSGRAYPSNEQFF.

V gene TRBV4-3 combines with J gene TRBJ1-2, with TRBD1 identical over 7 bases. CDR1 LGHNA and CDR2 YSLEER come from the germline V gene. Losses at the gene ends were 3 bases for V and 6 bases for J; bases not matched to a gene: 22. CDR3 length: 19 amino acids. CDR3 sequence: CASSHPQKTAGTAVDGYTF. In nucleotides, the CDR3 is TGCGCCAGCAGCCACCCTCAAAAGACGGCCGGGACAGCAGTCGATGGCTACACCTTC.

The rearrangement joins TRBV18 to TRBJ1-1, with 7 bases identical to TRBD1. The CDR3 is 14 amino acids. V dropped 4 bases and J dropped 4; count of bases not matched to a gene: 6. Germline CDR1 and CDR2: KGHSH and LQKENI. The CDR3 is CASSRQGGGTEAFF. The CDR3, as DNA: TGTGCCAGCTCACGACAGGGTGGGGGCACTGAAGCTTTCTTT.

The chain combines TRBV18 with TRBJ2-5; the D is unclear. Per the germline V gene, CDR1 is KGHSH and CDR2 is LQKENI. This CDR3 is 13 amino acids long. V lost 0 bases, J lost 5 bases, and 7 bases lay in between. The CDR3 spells CASSPPGRETQYF. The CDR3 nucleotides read TGTGCCAGCTCACCACCTGGTCGGGAGACCCAGTACTTC.

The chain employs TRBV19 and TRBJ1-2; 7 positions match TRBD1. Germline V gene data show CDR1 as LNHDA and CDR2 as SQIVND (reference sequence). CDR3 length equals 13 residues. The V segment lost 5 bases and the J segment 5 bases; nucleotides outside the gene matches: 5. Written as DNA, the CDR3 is TGTGCCAGTAGTCCCCGGACAGGATATGGCTACACCTTC. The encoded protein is CASSPRTGYGYTF. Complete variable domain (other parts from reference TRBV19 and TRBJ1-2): DGGITQSPKYLFRKEGQNVTLSCEQNLNHDAMYWYRQDPGQGLRLIYYSQIVNDFQKGDIAEGYSVSREKKESFPLTVTSAQKNPTAFYLCASSPRTGYGYTFGSGTRLTVV.

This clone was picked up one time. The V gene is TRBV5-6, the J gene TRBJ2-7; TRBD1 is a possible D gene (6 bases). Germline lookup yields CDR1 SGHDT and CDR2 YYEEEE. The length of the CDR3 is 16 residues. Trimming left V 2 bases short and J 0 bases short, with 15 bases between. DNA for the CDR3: TGTGCCAGCAGCTTAACTGGACAGCCGAACTCCTACGAGCAGTACTTC. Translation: CASSLTGQPNSYEQYF.